This TCR beta chain originates from a study of beta chain features in type 1 diabetes. Study conclusions and caveats: A cDNA-based sequencing approach could over-represent cells with high TCR expression.

This clone was detected only a few times. Its specificity is not known. Every isolated RNA sample was fully reverse transcribed, so sequencing captured expressed TCRB transcripts. Libraries were prepared by immunoSEQ multiplex PCR; TCRdb keeps only in-frame clonotypes and omits some of them. The sample has tens of thousands of clones, around a third seen once. The CDR3 runs 14 residues. Trimming took off 6 bases at V and 0 bases at J, with 11 bases between the two ends. CDR1 is SGHAT, CDR2 FQNNGV, per germline. This receptor was obtained from a woman younger than 30 in good health. The chain has TRBV11-2 and TRBJ1-2, with no clear D. The sample comprised stem cell memory CD4+ T cells from blood. CDR3 bases: TGTGCCAGCAGTCGAGCACCTTCTAACTATGGCTACACCTTC. It codes for CASSRAPSNYGYTF. Filled out from reference TRBV11-2 and TRBJ1-2, the complete variable domain reads EAGVAQSPRYKIIEKRQSVAFWCNPISGHATLYWYQQILGQGPKLLIQFQNNGVVDDSQLPKDRFSAERLKGVDSTLKIQPAKLEDSAVYLCASSRAPSNYGYTFGSGTRLTVV.